These T cell receptor beta chains were read from a single sample in a study of blood T cell repertoires in COVID-19. Clones were read by immunoSEQ multiplex PCR, and TCRdb kept only the in-frame ones, dropping some. Of 95,000 to 150,000 clones listed, over 65% were seen once; the top ten hold 4% to 5.5%. The sample taken for sequencing was peripheral blood. Every receptor here comes from a woman between 70 and 85 years old with acute or convalescent COVID-19. Each CDR3 is given with its conserved first and last residue. A D gene is named only where the DNA matches it firmly. Clone size is not always given. Where it is, it says once, few, many or a class for expanded clones.

V	J	size	D	CDR3	DNA
TRBV15	TRBJ1-2	NA	NA	CATSSGTGGYGYTF	TGTGCCACCAGCAGCGGTACTGGAGGCTATGGCTACACCTTC
TRBV4-3	TRBJ2-3	NA	TRBD2	CASSPLAGVRTDTQYF	TGCGCCAGCAGCCCCCTAGCGGGGGTGCGCACAGATACGCAGTATTTT
TRBV2	TRBJ2-2	few	NA	CASETIAEGELFF	TGTGCCAGCGAGACCATAGCGGAGGGGGAGCTGTTTTTT
TRBV3-1/TRBV3-2	TRBJ2-3	NA	TRBD2	CASSQDTSGGYPYF	TGTGCCAGCAGCCAAGATACTAGCGGGGGGTACCCGTATTTT
TRBV4-1	TRBJ2-5	NA	NA	CASSQNSQGETQYF	TGCGCCAGCAGCCAAAACTCCCAGGGAGAGACCCAGTACTTC
TRBV5-8	TRBJ1-2	NA	NA	CASSDYQGSGYTF	TGTGCCAGCAGCGATTATCAGGGATCAGGCTACACCTTC
TRBV5-1	TRBJ1-1	NA	NA	CASGPSTQGNTEAFF	TGCGCCAGCGGCCCATCTACACAGGGAAACACTGAAGCTTTCTTT
TRBV7-2	TRBJ1-1	NA	NA	CASSLGNRRDTEAFF	TGTGCCAGCAGCTTAGGAAATCGGCGGGACACTGAAGCTTTCTTT
TRBV5-4	TRBJ1-2	NA	TRBD1	CASSSLQGQYYGYTF	TGTGCCAGCAGCTCACTACAGGGACAGTACTATGGCTACACCTTC
TRBV2	TRBJ1-1	NA	TRBD1	CASSEAPDRAQGAFF	TGTGCCAGCAGTGAAGCCCCGGACAGGGCTCAGGGAGCTTTCTTT
TRBV18	TRBJ2-1	few	NA	CASSLIRGEQFF	TGTGCCAGCTCCCTCATTAGGGGTGAGCAGTTCTTC
TRBV9	TRBJ1-6	NA	NA	CASSSQGNSPLHF	TGTGCCAGCAGCTCACAGGGTAATTCACCCCTCCACTTT
TRBV29-1	TRBJ1-2	NA	NA	CSVEVAGAYGYTF	TGCAGCGTTGAAGTGGCAGGGGCCTATGGCTACACCTTC
TRBV27	TRBJ1-2	NA	NA	CASSPSGTTPYNYGYTF	TGTGCCAGCAGTCCCAGCGGGACAACGCCGTATAACTATGGCTACACCTTC
TRBV15	TRBJ1-3	NA	TRBD1	CATSRTGAGNTIYF	TGTGCCACCAGCAGGACAGGGGCAGGAAACACCATATATTTT
TRBV5-1	TRBJ1-2	NA	NA	CASSFQGSEGYTF	TGCGCCAGCAGCTTTCAGGGGTCAGAAGGCTACACCTTC
TRBV3-1/TRBV3-2	TRBJ1-6	NA	TRBD1	CASSQATGSYNSPLHF	TGTGCCAGCAGCCAGGCGACAGGGTCCTATAATTCACCCCTCCACTTT
TRBV6-5	TRBJ1-1	NA	NA	CASADSRVKAFF	TGTGCCAGCGCTGACAGTAGGGTGAAAGCTTTCTTT
TRBV5-8	TRBJ1-1	NA	NA	CASSLTPVTEAFF	TGTGCCAGCAGCTTGACCCCGGTCACTGAAGCTTTCTTT
TRBV28	TRBJ2-3	NA	NA	CASTPPGTDTQYF	TGTGCCAGCACCCCCCCGGGGACAGATACGCAGTATTTT
TRBV7-2	TRBJ1-2	NA	NA	CASSFRRGRDGYTF	TGTGCCAGCAGCTTTCGACGGGGAAGGGATGGCTACACCTTC
TRBV6-2/TRBV6-3	TRBJ1-2	NA	NA	CASSYYRDKVYGYTF	TGTGCCAGCAGTTACTACAGGGATAAGGTCTATGGCTACACCTTC
TRBV6-6	TRBJ2-2	NA	NA	CASSYDTQHGELFF	TGTGCCAGCAGTTACGATACCCAACACGGGGAGCTGTTTTTT
TRBV7-6	TRBJ1-2	NA	NA	CASSPSDSLGYGYTF	TGTGCCAGCAGCCCGAGCGACAGTTTGGGCTATGGCTACACCTTC
TRBV7-3	TRBJ2-3	NA	TRBD2	CASSPSGGEDTQYF	TGTGCCAGCAGCCCTAGCGGGGGTGAAGATACGCAGTATTTT
TRBV27	TRBJ2-7	NA	NA	CASSLFASASYEQYF	TGTGCCAGCAGTTTATTTGCTAGCGCTTCCTACGAGCAGTACTTC
TRBV3-1/TRBV3-2	TRBJ1-1	once	NA	CASSQVGANTEAFF	TGTGCCAGCAGCCAAGTGGGGGCGAACACTGAAGCTTTCTTT
TRBV19	TRBJ2-3	NA	TRBD2	CASSRAGGPIADTQYF	TGTGCCAGTAGTAGGGCGGGGGGGCCAATCGCAGATACGCAGTATTTT
TRBV3-1/TRBV3-2	TRBJ2-3	NA	NA	CASSLQGRTDTQYF	TGTGCCAGCAGCCTCCAGGGCCGCACAGATACGCAGTATTTT
TRBV3-1/TRBV3-2	TRBJ1-2	NA	NA	CASSDTPQYGYTF	TGTGCCAGCAGCGACACCCCACAGTATGGCTACACCTTC
TRBV7-2	TRBJ1-2	few	TRBD1	CASSLNRGGIRGYTF	TGTGCCAGCAGCTTGAACAGGGGGGGAATTCGAGGCTACACCTTC
TRBV7-9	TRBJ2-1	few	TRBD2	CASSPSSGGAMNEQFF	TGTGCCAGCAGCCCTAGCAGCGGGGGGGCCATGAATGAGCAGTTCTTC
TRBV19	TRBJ2-3	once	NA	CASTPGALAHTDTQYF	TGTGCCAGTACCCCAGGAGCCCTAGCGCACACAGATACGCAGTATTTT
TRBV5-6	TRBJ2-3	few	TRBD1	CASRSQQGTDTQYF	TGTGCCAGCAGGTCCCAACAGGGGACAGATACGCAGTATTTT
TRBV7-6	TRBJ2-3	NA	NA	CASSPIPVASTDTQYF	TGTGCCAGCAGCCCTATCCCGGTCGCTAGCACAGATACGCAGTATTTT
TRBV3-1/TRBV3-2	TRBJ1-1	NA	NA	CASSSLAGNTEAFF	TGTGCCAGCAGTTCCCTTGCAGGGAACACTGAAGCTTTCTTT